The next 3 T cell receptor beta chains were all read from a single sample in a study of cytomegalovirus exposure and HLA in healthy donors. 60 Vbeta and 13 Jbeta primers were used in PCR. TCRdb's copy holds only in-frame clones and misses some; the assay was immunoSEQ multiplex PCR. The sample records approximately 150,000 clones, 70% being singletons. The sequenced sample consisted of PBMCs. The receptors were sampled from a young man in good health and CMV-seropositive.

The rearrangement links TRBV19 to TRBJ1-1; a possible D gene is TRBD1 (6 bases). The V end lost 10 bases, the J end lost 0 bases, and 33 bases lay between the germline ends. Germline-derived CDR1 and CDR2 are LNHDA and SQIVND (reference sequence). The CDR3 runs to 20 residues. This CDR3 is CATLPPVKYPDSKLNTEAFF. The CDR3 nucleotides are TGTGCCACCTTACCACCCGTTAAGTATCCGGACAGCAAATTGAACACTGAAGCTTTCTTT.

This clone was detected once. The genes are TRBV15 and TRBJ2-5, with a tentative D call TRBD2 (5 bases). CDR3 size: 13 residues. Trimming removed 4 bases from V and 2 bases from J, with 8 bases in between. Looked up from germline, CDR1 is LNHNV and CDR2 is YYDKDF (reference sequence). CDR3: CATSKRNQETQYF. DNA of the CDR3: TGTGCCACCAGCAAGCGGAATCAAGAGACCCAGTACTTC.

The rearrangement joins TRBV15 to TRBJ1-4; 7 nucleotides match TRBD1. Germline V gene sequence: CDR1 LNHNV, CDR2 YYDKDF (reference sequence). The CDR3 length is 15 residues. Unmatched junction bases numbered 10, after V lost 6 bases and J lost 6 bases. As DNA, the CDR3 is TGTGCCACCAGTATATCAGGGACAGAATATGAAAAACTGTTTTTT. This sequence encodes CATSISGTEYEKLFF.